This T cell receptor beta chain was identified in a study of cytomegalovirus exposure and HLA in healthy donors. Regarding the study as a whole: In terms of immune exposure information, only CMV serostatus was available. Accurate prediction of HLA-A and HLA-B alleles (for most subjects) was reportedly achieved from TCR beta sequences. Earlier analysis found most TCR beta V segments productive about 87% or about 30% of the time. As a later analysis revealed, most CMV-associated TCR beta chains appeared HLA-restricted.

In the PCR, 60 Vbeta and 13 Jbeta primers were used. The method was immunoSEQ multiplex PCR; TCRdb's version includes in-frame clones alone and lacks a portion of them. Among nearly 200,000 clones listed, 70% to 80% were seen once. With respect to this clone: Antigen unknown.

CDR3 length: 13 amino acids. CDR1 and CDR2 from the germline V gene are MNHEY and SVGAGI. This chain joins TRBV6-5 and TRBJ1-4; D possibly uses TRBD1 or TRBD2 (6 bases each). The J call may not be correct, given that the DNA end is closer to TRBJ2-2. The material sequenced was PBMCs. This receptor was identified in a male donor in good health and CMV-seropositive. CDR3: CASSYWRGRELFF. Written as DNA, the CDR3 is TGTGCCAGCAGTTACTGGAGGGGGAGGGAGCTGTTTTTT.